Below are 10 T cell receptor beta chains sequenced from a single sample in a study of radiotherapy plus CTLA-4 blockade in lung cancer. The repertoire was sequenced with immunoSEQ multiplex PCR; TCRdb's copy has only in-frame clones and lacks some. The sample yields 90,000 to 150,000 clones, 78% seen once. The sample was peripheral blood, taken from a patient treated with radiotherapy plus ipilimumab. The receptors were sampled from a human donor with non-small cell lung cancer who had a partial response to radiotherapy plus ipilimumab.

The chain employs TRBV13 and TRBJ2-3; 9 positions match TRBD1. The germline V gene encodes CDR1 PRHDT and CDR2 FYEKMQ (reference sequence). The trim removed 0 bases at V and 6 bases at J, leaving 1 base unmatched. CDR3 length: 14 amino acids. The CDR3 is CASSLGQGADTQYF. CDR3 bases: TGTGCCAGCAGCTTAGGACAGGGGGCGGATACGCAGTATTTT.

In its sample, this clone was seen once. For the CDR3, the DNA is TGCAGCACTCGGAGCCCAGGTGGGAGTCCCACAGATACGCAGTATTTT. Translated, it gives CSTRSPGGSPTDTQYF. This chain connects TRBV29-1 to TRBJ2-3; D might be TRBD2 (5 bases). CDR1 SQVTM and CDR2 ANQGSEA come from the germline V gene. The CDR3 contains 16 residues. The ends were cut back, 8 bases at V and 2 bases at J, with 23 bases in the middle.

V gene TRBV4-1 combines with J gene TRBJ2-3; D might be TRBD2 (6 bases). The CDR3 is 14 residues long. The germline CDR1 and CDR2 sequences are MGHRA and YSYEKL. The V and J ends lost 1 base and 4 bases respectively, with 9 bases between them. The CDR3 sequence: CASSQVLASDTQYF. In DNA form, the CDR3 reads TGCGCCAGCAGCCAAGTTCTAGCGTCAGATACGCAGTATTTT.

The V and J genes are TRBV7-2 and TRBJ1-5; tentative D call: TRBD1 (6 bases). CDR3 length: 16 residues. Germline loops: CDR1 SGHTA, CDR2 FQGNSA. V lost 3 bases to trimming and J lost 2 bases, with 14 bases between them. The CDR3 bases are TGTGCCAGCAGCTTTCTAGGGGGTATCGGCAATCAGCCCCAGCATTTT. The encoded protein is CASSFLGGIGNQPQHF.

The genes are TRBV15 and TRBJ2-5, with D possibly TRBD2 on 5 matching bases. The CDR3 spans 16 residues. Looked up from germline, CDR1 is LNHNV and CDR2 is YYDKDF (reference sequence). V gave up 1 base and J gave up 4 bases, with 16 bases separating them. The CDR3 DNA reads TGTGCCACCAGCAGAGTTGGCGGGCCAGGTTCAGAGACCCAGTACTTC. Its protein product is CATSRVGGPGSETQYF.

This chain joins TRBV6-5 and TRBJ1-4, with D tentatively TRBD1 (5 bases). The length of the CDR3 is 15 residues. CDR1 and CDR2 (germline): MNHEY, SVGAGI. V was clipped by 5 bases and J by 7 bases, with 17 bases between them. CDR3 in amino acids: CASSPRGGAPEKLFF. CDR3 in DNA: TGTGCCAGCAGTCCCCGAGGAGGGGCGCCTGAAAAACTGTTTTTT.

This rearrangement joins TRBV19 to TRBJ1-2, with 8 positions matching TRBD1. CDR3 length: 14 amino acids. With V trimmed by 4 bases and J by 5 bases, 6 bases remained unmatched. Germline lookup yields CDR1 LNHDA and CDR2 SQIVND (reference sequence). CDR3 region: CASSTTGASYGYTF. In DNA, the CDR3 is TGTGCCAGTAGTACGACAGGGGCGTCTTATGGCTACACCTTC.

A note on this clone: A read error may explain this, as a much larger clone is one base away. V is TRBV7-2 and J is TRBJ2-1; TRBD2 agrees at 10 bases. Per the germline V gene, CDR1 is SGHTA and CDR2 is FQGNSA. The CDR3 has 13 residues. V lost 8 bases and J lost 5; bases outside the gene matches: 3. CDR3 nucleotide sequence: TGTGCCAGCCGGCTAGCGGGGGACAATGAGCAGTTCTTC. This translates into CASRLAGDNEQFF.

V and J are TRBV11-3 and TRBJ2-3, with 9 positions matching TRBD2. Trimming cost V 2 bases and J 1 base; bases outside gene matches: 16. Per germline, CDR1 SGHNT and CDR2 YENEEA. The CDR3 contains 20 residues. CDR3 sequence (DNA): TGTGCCAGCAGCTTATATGCCCCCTCCGCGGGAGGGCCCGGCACAGATACGCAGTATTTT. Translation gives CASSLYAPSAGGPGTDTQYF.

The chain couples TRBV21-1 to TRBJ2-7; the table's D call TRBD1 went unverified against the DNA. TRBV21-1 is termed a pseudogene. The CDR3 is 15 residues long. The CDR3 protein is CASSKDSYRSYEQYF. CDR3 nucleotide sequence: TGTGCCAGCAGCAAAGATTCGTACAGATCCTACGAGCAGTACTTC.